The clone carrying this TCR beta chain has just a few counts. Antigen specificity is unknown. The data originate from a study of beta chain features in type 1 diabetes. Notes on the study in general: When Type 1 diabetes patients were examined, their TCRB CDR3s proved moderately but significantly shorter in all four CD4+ subsets. Researchers caution that PCR might favor shorter templates, equally among patients and controls.

Expressed TCRB transcripts were sequenced because the entire RNA isolate underwent reverse transcription. Each sample of naive, central memory or regulatory T cells had, on average, about 3.57 million reads. The method was immunoSEQ multiplex PCR; TCRdb's version includes in-frame clones alone and lacks a portion of them. The sample has over 200,000 clones, approximately 10% seen once; the top ten hold 0.017%. With 7 bases removed from V and 8 bases from J, the gap between germline ends came to 12 bases. Germline V lookup: CDR1 SEHNR, CDR2 FQNEAQ (reference sequence). The CDR3 contains 13 residues. This chain joins TRBV7-9 and TRBJ1-6, with D possibly being TRBD1 (6 bases). The sequenced sample consisted of naive CD4+ T cells from blood. The TCR originated in a man aged 25-40 years with type 1 diabetes. Here the CDR3 DNA reads TGTGCCAGCACCTTCGACAGGTATTCACCCCTCCACTTT. It yields the protein CASTFDRYSPLHF.